This section outlines one TCR beta chain sequence together with its context. Its antigen is still unknown. No clone much larger than this one lies a single base away; base qualities are absent. Trimming at the junction amounts to 6 bases on V and 10 bases on J, and the germline ends lie 24 bases apart. CDR1 and CDR2 (MGHDK, SYGVNS) derive from the germline V gene. Measured from the cysteine to the phenylalanine, the CDR3 is 15 residues long. Only the CDR3 DNA is retained, 45 bases long and in frame from the first base. Library preparation was by the immunoSEQ multiplex PCR assay. Alongside multiparametric flow cytometry, deep sequencing of rearranged TCR beta loci was used to profile the T cell repertoires. As stored in TCRdb, this immuneACCESS dataset retains in-frame rearrangements with V and J assigned. A fraction of the clones does not appear; measured against another copy, unresolved V genes explain less than half of the discrepancy, and the remainder lacks a known reason. The sample has approximately 65,000 clones on record, over 80% of them singletons. The ten largest clones take up 10% to 13% of the sample.

The sample belongs to a study of lymphopenia after photon versus proton radiotherapy (dated by TCRdb to about 2019). For context, the study as a whole: The immunological effects of photon versus proton radiation therapy were compared in patients with gastrointestinal tumors who developed high-grade lymphopenia. The 20 or so patients in the cohort had gastrointestinal tumors, were treated with either photon or proton therapy, and subsequently developed lymphopenia. The study aimed to characterize how the two radiation modalities differ in their impact on the immune system. The paper's findings and limits, for the study overall: Relative stability during treatment was observed in proton-treated patients, whereas loss of naive T cells and TCR diversity and gain of effector/memory populations were observed in photon-treated patients. After the lymphocyte count nadir, oligoclonal expansion, especially of CD8+ Temra cells, was observed in photon-treated repertoires, and the drop in diversity was driven by this expansion. The survival association was examined only in patients who died, and the authors described better survival with proton therapy as a possibility, not as a demonstrated result. Among patients across the cohort who died, overall survival time showed an inverse correlation with a larger post-nadir drop in TCR diversity.

The source material was peripheral blood, sampled from a patient treated with proton-based radiotherapy. In this chain, TRBV25-1 is recombined with TRBJ1-1; tentative D gene TRBD1, with 5 bases matching. This clonotype was sampled from a man aged 80 or over with esophageal cancer. The CDR3 protein sequence reads: CASSPGGRGPSGAFF. The sequence in DNA is TGTGCCAGCAGCCCGGGCGGGCGGGGCCCATCCGGAGCTTTCTTT.